This TCR beta chain derives from a study of blood T cells in healthy people across ages. Sample-barcoded 5' priming and a J-beta primer mix drove a second PCR of about 6 to 11 cycles. TCRdb recomputed calls from the 5' RACE reads with MiXCR, one row per CDR3 protein. Altogether about 780,000 distinct CDR3 sequences are present, approximately 65% being singletons, with the ten largest covering 25% to 35%. This clonotype was observed a handful of times. Germline CDR1 ENHRY, CDR2 SYGVKD. V gave up 3 bases and J gave up 2 bases; unmatched junction bases: 11. The CDR3 sequence is 17 residues long. The gene calls are TRBV10-3 and TRBJ2-7, with 9 bases matching TRBD1. The TCR comes from a man younger than 45 in good health. Input material: blood. DNA of the CDR3: TGTGCCATCAGTGATATAGCCCGGACAGGGGTCACCTACGAGCAGTACTTC. Protein sequence: CAISDIARTGVTYEQYF.